These 29 T cell receptor beta chains were all obtained from the same sample, sequenced in a study of CD8 T cells in ankylosing spondylitis (dated by TCRdb to about 2017). The library relied on 5' RACE. The listed sequencing device is Illumina HiSeq 2500. The public reads were run again by TCRdb, first through fastp at Q25 and then through MiXCR, and only productive beta chains were kept. Each record represents a unique CDR3 protein, reported with the most common genes and DNA among its rows. The sample table records roughly 130,000 distinct CDR3 sequences; approximately 13% of these occur just once. Roughly 3% of the sample belongs to the ten largest clones. What was sequenced was blood, either unsorted or a sorted T cell fraction (not recorded which). All receptors derive from a female donor with ankylosing spondylitis or in good health (not recorded which).

This clonotype was seen a handful of times. This rearrangement joins TRBV5-1 to TRBJ1-4; 7 positions agree with TRBD1. The trim removed 3 bases at V and 8 bases at J, leaving 7 bases unmatched. Germline CDR1 and CDR2: SGHRS and YFSETQ. The CDR3 extends over 14 amino acids. CDR3 sequence: CASSYDRVQEKLFF. Written as DNA, the CDR3 is TGCGCCAGCAGCTACGACAGGGTCCAGGAAAAACTGTTTTTT.

To note about this clonotype: A much larger clone sits a single nucleotide away, making a read error possible. The chain uses TRBV12-3 or TRBV12-4 and TRBJ2-1, with 12 bases matching TRBD2. The CDR3 totals 16 residues. The DNA for the CDR3 is TGTGCCAGCAGTTTTCGACTAGCGGGGGTTTACAATGGGCAGTTCTTC. The encoded protein is CASSFRLAGVYNGQFF.

This clonotype was seen at least ten times. The rearrangement joins TRBV5-1 to TRBJ2-5; unclear D gene. V gave up 0 bases and J gave up 1 base, with 10 bases separating them. Germline CDR1 SGHRS, CDR2 YFSETQ. The CDR3 is made up of 15 amino acids. In DNA form, the CDR3 reads TGCGCCAGCAGCTTGGGTCAGGTGGGCCAAGAGACCCAGTACTTC. Amino acid sequence: CASSLGQVGQETQYF.

This clonotype turned up a few times. The CDR3 loop reads CASSAHGMAKNIQYF. In DNA, the CDR3 is TGTGCCAGCAGTGCCCACGGGATGGCCAAAAACATTCAGTACTTC. The gene calls are TRBV28 and TRBJ2-4, with D possibly TRBD2 on 5 matching bases. Trimming stripped 5 bases from V and 1 base from J, with 12 bases between. The CDR3 length is 15 residues. Per germline, CDR1 MDHEN and CDR2 SYDVKM.

The chain is built from TRBV20-1 and TRBJ1-1; D possibly corresponds to TRBD1 (6 bases). Germline V gives CDR1 DFQATT, CDR2 SNEGSKA (reference sequence). Trimming removed 6 bases from V and 3 bases from J, with 14 bases in between. This CDR3 is built from 13 residues. CDR3 protein: CSAGGGGDTEAFF. In DNA form, the CDR3 reads TGCAGTGCAGGGGGTGGAGGGGACACTGAAGCTTTCTTT.

This clonotype occurred many times. The chain couples TRBV24-1 to TRBJ2-1; D possibly uses TRBD1 or TRBD2 (5 bases each). Deletions cut 4 bases from V and 9 bases from J, with 9 bases between. The germline V gene has CDR1 KGHDR and CDR2 SFDVKD. This CDR3 is 12 amino acids long. In DNA, the CDR3 is TGTGCCACCAGTGACCGGGACGGTGAGCAGTTCTTC. Its translation is CATSDRDGEQFF.

The rearrangement links TRBV12-3 or TRBV12-4 to TRBJ2-7; no clear D gene. The CDR3 covers 13 residues. Trimming stripped 3 bases from V and 5 bases from J, with 11 bases between. CDR3: CASSLIRNDEQYF. CDR3 bases: TGTGCCAGCAGTTTGATTAGAAACGACGAGCAGTACTTC.

This clonotype was seen repeatedly, ten times or more. The chain links TRBV5-1 to TRBJ1-6, with 7 bases aligning to TRBD1. From germline, CDR1 is SGHRS and CDR2 YFSETQ. The CDR3 has 15 residues. The V segment lost 1 base and the J segment 5 bases; nucleotides outside the gene matches: 3. The CDR3: CASSLQQGNNSPLHF. The CDR3 DNA is TGCGCCAGCAGCTTGCAACAGGGGAATAATTCACCCCTCCACTTT.

This clonotype was counted many times. The chain joins TRBV20-1 to TRBJ2-1; no firm D call. Deletions cut 5 bases from V and 8 bases from J, with 13 bases between. The germline CDR1 and CDR2 sequences are DFQATT and SNEGSKA (reference sequence). The CDR3 covers 12 residues. This CDR3 reads CSAWAPGDEQFF. The CDR3 DNA is TGCAGTGCTTGGGCCCCAGGTGATGAGCAGTTCTTC.

The chain joins TRBV20-1 to TRBJ1-5; possible D gene TRBD1, 5 bases. CDR1 is DFQATT and CDR2 is SNEGSKA in the germline V gene (reference sequence). V shed 3 bases and J shed 2 bases, with 17 bases lying between them. This CDR3 is 16 amino acids long. CDR3 in amino acids: CSASMSRGSGNQPQHF. CDR3 sequence (DNA): TGCAGTGCTAGCATGTCTCGGGGCAGCGGCAATCAGCCCCAGCATTTT.

About this clonotype itself: A read error may be the cause here, since a much bigger clone is one base away. This sequence joins TRBV4-1 and TRBJ2-7; D is undetermined. The V gene's germline CDR1 is MGHRA and CDR2 YSYEKL. The germline V and J ends were trimmed by 4 bases and 3 bases, with 10 bases remaining between them. The CDR3 length is 13 residues. The CDR3 region has the DNA TGCGCCAGCAGCCGGTCACAGTTCTACGAGCAGTACTTC. Translation: CASSRSQFYEQYF.

This clonotype was seen more than once but under ten times. The rearrangement joins TRBV12-3 or TRBV12-4 to TRBJ2-1; D is perhaps TRBD1 (6 bases). V was clipped by 3 bases and J by 5 bases, with 11 bases between them. The CDR3 runs 14 residues. The CDR3 DNA follows: TGTGCCAGCAGTTTCCTCGCAGGGGACAATGAGCAGTTCTTC. It translates to CASSFLAGDNEQFF.

The CDR3 region is CASSPMGRPYEQYF. The DNA for the CDR3 is TGCGCCAGCAGCCCAATGGGCAGGCCCTACGAGCAGTACTTC. The genes are TRBV4-1 and TRBJ2-7; D is uncertain. Trimming left V 4 bases short and J 2 bases short, with 12 bases between. Germline V gene data show CDR1 as MGHRA and CDR2 as YSYEKL. The CDR3 is made up of 14 amino acids.

The sample holds a few counts of this clonotype. Germline is not matched at one junction end, which may reflect a read error. The rearrangement links TRBV20-1 to TRBJ1-2; the match to TRBD1 covers 8 bases. The CDR3 has 13 amino acids. Germline V gene sequence: CDR1 DFQATT, CDR2 SNEGSKA (reference sequence). The CDR3 is CNARRQGSNRYTF. The CDR3 nucleotides read TGCAATGCTAGACGACAGGGGTCTAATCGCTACACCTTC.

This clonotype was observed a handful of times. The rearrangement joins TRBV2 to TRBJ2-7, with 7 bases identical to TRBD1. V shed 5 bases, J shed 2 bases, and the junction held 3 bases outside the gene matches. Germline V lookup: CDR1 SNHLY, CDR2 FYNNEI. The CDR3 extends over 13 amino acids. The CDR3 DNA follows: TGTGCCAGCAGTTATCAGGGGGCCTACGAGCAGTACTTC. This sequence encodes CASSYQGAYEQYF.

At least ten counts were recorded for this clonotype. The rearrangement joins TRBV5-1 to TRBJ2-2; D gene ambiguous. V lost 0 bases, J lost 4 bases, and 10 bases lay in between. Germline CDR1 and CDR2: SGHRS and YFSETQ. The CDR3 length is 15 residues. The CDR3 sequence: CASSLAGVRTGELFF. In nucleotides, the CDR3 is TGCGCCAGCAGCTTGGCTGGGGTTCGCACCGGGGAGCTGTTTTTT.

This clonotype was recorded at least ten times. The gene calls are TRBV6-1 and TRBJ2-1, with 7 bases that match TRBD2. The CDR3 covers 15 residues. In germline, CDR1 is MNHNS, CDR2 SASEGT. The V and J ends lost 1 base and 7 bases, in that order; junction bases with no gene match: 7. The CDR3 DNA is TGTGCCAGCAGTGAAGAGGGAGGGAAGCTAAATGAGCAGTTCTTC. It encodes CASSEEGGKLNEQFF.

The sample holds many counts of this clonotype. The J gene is TRBJ1-5, the V gene TRBV30; 7 bases fit TRBD1. Germline V gene data show CDR1 as GTSNPN and CDR2 as SVGIG (reference sequence). This CDR3 contains 13 residues. The J segment lost 1 base and the V segment lost 3 bases, leaving 0 bases of the junction unmatched. CDR3 loop: CAWRGQSNQPQHF. The CDR3 bases are TGTGCCTGGAGGGGACAGAGCAATCAGCCCCAGCATTTT.

A note on this clonotype: Being one base from a much bigger clone, this may be a read error. This CDR3 is CASSLEGGCRAFF. DNA for the CDR3: TGCGCCAGCAGCTTGGAGGGAGGGTGCAGAGCTTTCTTT. The chain recombines TRBV5-1 with TRBJ1-1, with D unclear. V was trimmed by 0 bases and J by 10 bases, leaving 13 bases between them. Germline CDR1 is SGHRS and CDR2 is YFSETQ. CDR3 length equals 13 residues.

This clonotype has only a few counts. The J gene is TRBJ2-1, the V gene TRBV18, with 7 bases aligning to TRBD2. Germline values: CDR1 KGHSH, CDR2 LQKENI. The CDR3 contains 14 residues. V lost 7 bases to trimming and J lost 3 bases; unmatched junction nucleotides: 6. As DNA, the CDR3 is TGTGCCAGCTTGACCCCGGGGGGCTACAATGAGCAGTTCTTC. It encodes CASLTPGGYNEQFF.

A remark on this clonotype: A read error may be the cause here, since a much bigger clone is one base away. The J gene is TRBJ1-3, the V gene TRBV5-1, with D possibly being TRBD1 (6 bases). Germline-derived CDR1 and CDR2 are SGHRS and YFSETQ. The CDR3 is 15 residues long. The CDR3 DNA sequence: TGCGCCAGCAGCTCCTCGGGGGCCTCTCGAAACACCATATATTTT. It codes for CASSSSGASRNTIYF.

The rearrangement uses TRBV13 and TRBJ2-6, with D possibly matching TRBD2 (6 bases). Germline CDR1 PRHDT, CDR2 FYEKMQ (reference sequence). V was cut by 5 bases and J by 0 bases, with 14 bases left in between. This CDR3 region has 17 residues. In nucleotides, the CDR3 is TGTGCCAGCAGCCTGGGACTTGCGACCTCTGGGGCCAACGTCCTGACTTTC. Its protein is CASSLGLATSGANVLTF. Variable domain in full (rest from reference TRBV13 and TRBJ2-6): AAGVIQSPRHLIKEKRETATLKCYPIPRHDTVYWYQQGPGQDPQFLISFYEKMQSDKGSIPDRFSAQQFSDYHSELNMSSLELGDSALYFCASSLGLATSGANVLTFGAGSRLTVL.

This clonotype was counted many times. The rearrangement uses TRBV12-3 or TRBV12-4 and TRBJ1-1, with D unresolved. This CDR3 spans 12 amino acids. The V gene lost 1 base and the J gene lost 11 bases, with 11 bases spanning the gap. This CDR3 is CASSLVQRMAFF. The CDR3 DNA reads as TGTGCCAGCAGTTTAGTACAGAGGATGGCTTTCTTT.

This clonotype was observed a few times. The chain couples TRBV4-1 to TRBJ1-1; TRBD1 might be the D (6 bases). CDR3 size: 16 residues. Trimming shortened V by 1 base and J by 4 bases, and 16 bases separated the two germline ends. Germline V CDR1 and CDR2: MGHRA, YSYEKL. For the CDR3, the DNA is TGCGCCAGCAGCCAAGTTTACCGGGGGCAAGGCACTGAAGCTTTCTTT. As protein: CASSQVYRGQGTEAFF.

The CDR3 DNA is TGTGCCAGCCGCCCAACCCCTAGTTCCTACAATGAGCAGTTCTTC. Its translation: CASRPTPSSYNEQFF. The genes are TRBV6-1 and TRBJ2-1; D gene uncertain. Between the trimmed V and J ends, which lost 8 bases and 1 base, there was a span of 15 bases. The V gene's germline CDR1 is MNHNS and CDR2 SASEGT. The CDR3 extends over 15 amino acids.

The gene calls are TRBV5-1 and TRBJ2-3; tentatively, D is TRBD1 (6 bases). V shed 3 bases and J shed 4 bases, with 9 bases lying between them. Germline CDR1 reads SGHRS; CDR2 reads YFSETQ. This CDR3 comprises 13 residues. CDR3 nucleotide sequence: TGCGCCAGCAGCTCCCAGGGGTCAGATACGCAGTATTTT. Translating gives CASSSQGSDTQYF.

This sequence joins TRBV5-5 and TRBJ1-5; a possible D gene is TRBD1 (5 bases). Germline lookup yields CDR1 SGHKS and CDR2 YYEKEE (reference sequence). The CDR3 extends over 14 amino acids. Trimming cost V 2 bases and J 6 bases, with 12 bases left between them. The CDR3 protein is CASSFRGDGQPQHF. The CDR3 coding sequence is TGTGCCAGCAGCTTTCGGGGGGACGGTCAGCCCCAGCATTTT.

This clonotype was seen a handful of times. The chain couples TRBV12-3 or TRBV12-4 to TRBJ2-2; D is perhaps TRBD1 (6 bases). Between the trimmed V and J ends, which lost 6 bases and 5 bases, there was a span of 19 bases. CDR3 length: 16 residues. The CDR3 here is CASRARGWPGTGELFF. The CDR3 nucleotides are TGTGCCAGCAGAGCGAGGGGGTGGCCGGGGACCGGGGAGCTGTTTTTT.

This clonotype turned up a few times. V and J are TRBV7-3 and TRBJ1-2, with a possible D match to TRBD1 (5 bases). CDR3 length equals 13 residues. CDR1 is SGHTA, CDR2 FQGTGA, per germline. The V end was cut by 2 bases, the J end by 4 bases, with 8 bases between. The CDR3 DNA reads as TGTGCCAGCAGCTTAGAGGGGACCTATGGCTACACCTTC. Translation gives CASSLEGTYGYTF.